This T cell receptor (beta chain) was recovered during a study of graft-versus-host responses after intestinal transplantation. This clone was observed once. No antigen is known for it. CDR3 length: 16 amino acids. CDR1 is LNHDA, CDR2 SQIVND, per germline (reference sequence). The V gene end was trimmed by 3 bases and the J gene end by 7 bases; junction bases not matched to a gene: 5. The protocol was immunoSEQ multiplex PCR, while the TCRdb copy is restricted to in-frame clones and leaves out a portion. The sample carries about 50,000 clones, roughly 80% recorded once. Study observations and caveats: The study found high graft-versus-host to host-versus-graft clonal ratios in allografts of patients with graft-donor T cell macrochimerism.

V is TRBV19 and J is TRBJ2-1, with 14 nucleotides matching TRBD2. The sequence derives from a human donor who was the organ donor for an intestinal transplant. This material consisted of unstimulated CD4+ T cells sorted from spleen or lymph node cells, taken before transplant. The CDR3 region has the DNA TGTGCCAGTAGTATCTTCAGGACTAGCGGGAGGAATGAGCAGTTCTTC. Amino acids: CASSIFRTSGRNEQFF.